A selection of T cell receptor beta chains follows, all from one sample in a study of cytomegalovirus exposure and HLA in healthy donors. TCRdb keeps only in-frame clones here, not all; method: immunoSEQ multiplex PCR. This repertoire shows some 200,000 clones, roughly 70% found once; its top ten account for about 3%. Source material: PBMCs. All receptors derive from a man aged 40-55 years in good health and CMV-seropositive. CDR3s include the opening cysteine and the closing phenylalanine or tryptophan. Rows may omit the clone size; those that give it use once, few, many or a size class.

v_call,j_call,clone_size,cdr3_aa
TRBV7-2,TRBJ1-2,few,CASSTRWGEANSYTF
TRBV5-4,TRBJ2-1,few,CASSGLADNEQFF
TRBV5-5,TRBJ2-2,NA,CASSRLGQGDTGELFF
TRBV19,TRBJ1-6,NA,CASSNGDRGLYNSPLHF
TRBV5-1,TRBJ2-2,NA,CASSLGTSGTGELFF
TRBV2,TRBJ2-1,few,CASSGRDRGYSEQFF
TRBV6-4,TRBJ2-5,NA,CASPSSGQGWVETQYF
TRBV7-9,TRBJ2-1,NA,CASSSGQVGDNEQFF
TRBV19,TRBJ1-5,NA,CASSIVWGPGGPQHF
TRBV12-5,TRBJ2-5,NA,CASGLTGLETQYF
TRBV25-1,TRBJ1-1,NA,CASSEYGQFEAFF
TRBV4-3,TRBJ2-1,few,CASSQDVESYNEQFF
TRBV5-6,TRBJ1-1,NA,CASSLIGTGRWTEAFF
TRBV6-5,TRBJ2-1,NA,CASTSEETLEQFF
TRBV5-4,TRBJ1-1,NA,CASSPENRQVQAFF
TRBV6-5,TRBJ1-2,NA,CASSYSGTGADGYTF
TRBV2,TRBJ2-5,NA,CASSVRKGEQETQYF
TRBV2,NA,NA,CASSLPGLVLYEQYF
TRBV19,TRBJ1-1,NA,CASSQGMNTEAFF
TRBV28,TRBJ1-4,medium-sized,CASSFTWEKLFF
TRBV6-5,TRBJ2-7,NA,CASSTAAWIYEQYF
TRBV4-3,TRBJ1-3,NA,CASSQGTGGSGDTIYF
TRBV27,TRBJ1-2,NA,CASSFLGGRGYTF
TRBV27,TRBJ1-5,few,CASSKTSGQPQHF
TRBV6-6,TRBJ1-5,NA,CASSYSSDYSNQPQHF
TRBV6-1,TRBJ2-7,NA,CAVEGRSYEQYF
TRBV10-3,TRBJ1-1,NA,CAISDGTGGMRTEAFF
TRBV28,TRBJ2-7,NA,CASSKERAGEFYEQYF
TRBV6-5,TRBJ1-1,NA,CASSLFQGWNTEAFF
TRBV5-1,TRBJ1-2,NA,CASSRTGVQGYTF
TRBV28,TRBJ1-1,NA,CASSDRTGGGRYTEAFF
TRBV19,TRBJ2-7,NA,CASSTRGVAYEQYF
TRBV6-1,TRBJ1-5,few,CASSVGLERPQHF
TRBV27,TRBJ2-7,NA,CASSPRTGRYEQYF
TRBV4-3,TRBJ2-5,NA,CASSQAPAGGQETQYF
TRBV9,TRBJ2-7,NA,CASSFGTGGYEQYF
TRBV7-9,TRBJ2-1,NA,CSSSLGVGTEGTNEQFF
TRBV5-6,TRBJ1-5,NA,CASSSLAGKVSNQPQHF